This T cell receptor (beta chain) originates from a study of blood T cells in healthy people across ages. Sample-barcoded 5' priming and a J-beta primer mix drove a second PCR of about 6 to 12 cycles. TCRdb re-derived calls from the 5' RACE reads in MiXCR, one entry per CDR3 protein. The sample lists 800,000 to 1,000,000 distinct CDR3 sequences, around 48% occurring once. This clonotype came up a few times. The CDR3 is 13 residues long. Germline assignment: CDR1 SQVTM and CDR2 ANQGSEA. Trimming removed 6 bases at V and 1 base at J, with 9 bases between. The rearrangement joins TRBV29-1 to TRBJ2-2; unclear D gene. The sequence was obtained from a man between 25 and 39 years old in good health. Sequencing was performed on blood. The CDR3 is CSVAEKNTGELFF. CDR3 sequence (DNA): TGCAGCGTCGCAGAGAAGAACACCGGGGAGCTGTTTTTT.